This T cell receptor beta chain emerged from a study of blood T cell repertoires in COVID-19. Study-wide context: The United States, Italy and Spain provided the acute and convalescent COVID-19 samples. T cells, B-cell-depleted T cells, or PBMCs provided the cDNA or gDNA that served as material.

Under the authors' procedure: Reference gene primers were amplified, and this amplification served to estimate nucleated cell counts. The data were produced by immunoSEQ multiplex PCR, yet TCRdb's version contains in-frame clones alone and is incomplete. The V and J calls and clone size come from that table; D and trimming were worked out from the DNA. The table includes 300,000 to 350,000 clones, over 70% detected once. The germline V gene has CDR1 MNHEY and CDR2 SMNVEV (reference sequence). The V segment lost 3 bases and the J segment 5 bases; nucleotides outside the gene matches: 5. This CDR3 has 14 amino acids.

The rearrangement uses TRBV27 and TRBJ2-7; 9 nucleotides align to TRBD1. This receptor was obtained from a man aged 30 to 39 with active or convalescent COVID-19. The source material was peripheral blood. CDR3 protein: CASSLGQGEHEQYF. The CDR3 bases are TGTGCCAGCAGTTTGGGACAGGGAGAACACGAGCAGTACTTC.